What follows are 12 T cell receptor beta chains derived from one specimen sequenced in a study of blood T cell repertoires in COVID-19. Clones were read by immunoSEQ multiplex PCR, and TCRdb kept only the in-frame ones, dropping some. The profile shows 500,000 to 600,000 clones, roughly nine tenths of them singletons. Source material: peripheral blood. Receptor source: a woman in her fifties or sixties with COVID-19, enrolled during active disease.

CDR3: CASSSSGGPSTDTQYF. The DNA of the CDR3 is TGTGCCAGCAGCTCAAGTGGCGGTCCTTCCACAGATACGCAGTATTTT. This sequence joins TRBV13 and TRBJ2-3; no firm D call. Germline assignment: CDR1 PRHDT and CDR2 FYEKMQ (reference sequence). The length of the CDR3 is 16 residues. V was clipped by 4 bases and J by 2 bases, with 16 bases between them.

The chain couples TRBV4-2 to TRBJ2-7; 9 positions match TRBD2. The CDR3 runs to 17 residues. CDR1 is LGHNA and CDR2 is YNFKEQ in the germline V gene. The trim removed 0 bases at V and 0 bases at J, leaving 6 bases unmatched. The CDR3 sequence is CASSQDLRGGLSYEQYF. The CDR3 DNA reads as TGTGCCAGCAGCCAAGATCTGCGGGGGGGCCTCTCCTACGAGCAGTACTTC.

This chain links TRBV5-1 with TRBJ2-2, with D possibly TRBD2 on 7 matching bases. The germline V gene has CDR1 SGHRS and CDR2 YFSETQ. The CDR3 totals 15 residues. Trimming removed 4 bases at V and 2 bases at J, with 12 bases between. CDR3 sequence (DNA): TGCGCCAGCAGCCAAGGGGGACTAAACACCGGGGAGCTGTTTTTT. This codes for CASSQGGLNTGELFF.

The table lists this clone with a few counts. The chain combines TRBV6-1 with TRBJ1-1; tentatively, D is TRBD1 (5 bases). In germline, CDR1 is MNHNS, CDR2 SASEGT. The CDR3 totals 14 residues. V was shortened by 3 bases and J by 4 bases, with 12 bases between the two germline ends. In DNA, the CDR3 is TGTGCCAGCAGTGATAGCAGCGGGGGCACTGAAGCTTTCTTT. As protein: CASSDSSGGTEAFF.

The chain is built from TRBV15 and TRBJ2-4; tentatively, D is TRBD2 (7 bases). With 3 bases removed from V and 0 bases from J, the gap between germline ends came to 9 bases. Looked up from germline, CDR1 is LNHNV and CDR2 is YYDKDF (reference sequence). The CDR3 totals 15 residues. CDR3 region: CATSRGGLAKNIQYF. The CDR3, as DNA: TGTGCCACCAGCAGGGGGGGGCTAGCCAAAAACATTCAGTACTTC.

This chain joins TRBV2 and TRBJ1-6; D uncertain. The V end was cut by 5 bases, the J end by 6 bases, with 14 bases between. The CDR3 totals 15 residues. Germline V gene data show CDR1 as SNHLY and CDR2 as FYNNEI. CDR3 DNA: TGTGCCAGCAGTAAAAACAGTAATTCTAATTCACCCCTCCACTTT. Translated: CASSKNSNSNSPLHF.

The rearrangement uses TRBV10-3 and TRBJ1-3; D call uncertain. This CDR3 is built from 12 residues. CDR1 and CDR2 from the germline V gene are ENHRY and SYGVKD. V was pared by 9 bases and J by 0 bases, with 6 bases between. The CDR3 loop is CAIGDSGNTIYF. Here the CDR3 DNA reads TGTGCCATTGGAGACTCTGGAAACACCATATATTTT.

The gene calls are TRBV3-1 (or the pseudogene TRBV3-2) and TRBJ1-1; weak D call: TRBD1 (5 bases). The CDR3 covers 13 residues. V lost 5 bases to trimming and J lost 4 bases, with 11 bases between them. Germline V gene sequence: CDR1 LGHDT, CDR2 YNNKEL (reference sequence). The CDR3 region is CASSGVGATEAFF. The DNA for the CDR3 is TGTGCCAGCAGCGGGGTTGGGGCCACTGAAGCTTTCTTT.

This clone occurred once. CDR3 DNA: TGTGCCAGCAGTGGGGGGCCAGGGGGCGCAGTTACTGAAGCTTTCTTT. This gives the protein CASSGGPGGAVTEAFF. The chain uses TRBV27 and TRBJ1-1; TRBD1 aligns across 8 bases. Germline-derived CDR1 and CDR2 are MNHEY and SMNVEV (reference sequence). The J segment lost 5 bases and the V segment lost 5 bases, leaving 13 bases of the junction unmatched. This CDR3 region has 16 residues.

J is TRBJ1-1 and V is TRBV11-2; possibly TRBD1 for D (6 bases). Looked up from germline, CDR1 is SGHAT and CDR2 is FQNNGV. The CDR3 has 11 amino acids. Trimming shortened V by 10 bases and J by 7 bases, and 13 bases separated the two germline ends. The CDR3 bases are TGTGCCATCAAACAGGGACGTGAAGCTTTCTTT. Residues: CAIKQGREAFF.

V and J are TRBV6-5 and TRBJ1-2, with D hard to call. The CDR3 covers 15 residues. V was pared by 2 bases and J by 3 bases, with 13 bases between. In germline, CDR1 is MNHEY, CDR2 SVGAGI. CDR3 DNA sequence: TGTGCCAGCAGTTACGTAGATACCTCTGACTATGGCTACACCTTC. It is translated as CASSYVDTSDYGYTF.

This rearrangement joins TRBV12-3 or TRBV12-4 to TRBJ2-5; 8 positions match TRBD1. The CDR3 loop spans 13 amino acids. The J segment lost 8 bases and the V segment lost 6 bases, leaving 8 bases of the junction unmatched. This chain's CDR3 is CASRAGQVQTQYF. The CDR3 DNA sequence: TGTGCCAGCAGGGCGGGACAGGTACAAACCCAGTACTTC.